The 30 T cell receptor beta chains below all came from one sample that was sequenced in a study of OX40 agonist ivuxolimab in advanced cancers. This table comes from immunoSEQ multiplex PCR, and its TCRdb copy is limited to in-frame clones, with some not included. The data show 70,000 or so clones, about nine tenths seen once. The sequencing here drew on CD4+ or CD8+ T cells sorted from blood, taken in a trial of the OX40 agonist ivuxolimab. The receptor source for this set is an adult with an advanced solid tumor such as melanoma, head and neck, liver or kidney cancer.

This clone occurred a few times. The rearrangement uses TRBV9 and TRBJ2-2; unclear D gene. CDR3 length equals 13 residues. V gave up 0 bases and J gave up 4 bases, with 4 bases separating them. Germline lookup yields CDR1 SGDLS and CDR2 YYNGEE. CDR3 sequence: CASSVGVTGELFF. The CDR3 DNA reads TGTGCCAGCAGCGTAGGTGTCACCGGGGAGCTGTTTTTT.

CDR3 sequence (DNA): TGTGCCAGCAGTTCGGGTTTCACCGGGGAGCTGTTTTTT. Protein sequence: CASSSGFTGELFF. This chain uses TRBV27 with TRBJ2-2; D not certain. Germline V gene lookup returns CDR1 MNHEY and CDR2 SMNVEV (reference sequence). The CDR3 consists of 13 residues. The V gene lost 4 bases and the J gene lost 4 bases, with 7 bases spanning the gap.

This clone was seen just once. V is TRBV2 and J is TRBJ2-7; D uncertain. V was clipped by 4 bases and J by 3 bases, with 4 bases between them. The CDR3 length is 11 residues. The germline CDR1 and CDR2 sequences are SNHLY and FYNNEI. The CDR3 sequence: CASSAVYEQYF. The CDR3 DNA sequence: TGTGCCAGCAGTGCCGTCTACGAGCAGTACTTC.

CDR3 protein: CASSLGGATDTQYF. CDR3 in DNA: TGTGCCAGCAGCTTAGGCGGGGCCACAGATACGCAGTATTTT. The chain links TRBV7-9 to TRBJ2-3; possibly TRBD2 for D (6 bases). The germline CDR1 and CDR2 sequences are SEHNR and FQNEAQ (reference sequence). The CDR3 runs to 14 residues. The V end lost 1 base, the J end lost 2 bases, and 7 bases lay between the germline ends.

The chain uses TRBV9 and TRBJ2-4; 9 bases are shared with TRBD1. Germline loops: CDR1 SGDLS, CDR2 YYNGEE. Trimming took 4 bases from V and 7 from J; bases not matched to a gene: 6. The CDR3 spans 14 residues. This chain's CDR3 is CASSPRTGVNIQYF. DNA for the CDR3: TGTGCCAGCAGCCCCAGGACAGGGGTCAACATTCAGTACTTC.

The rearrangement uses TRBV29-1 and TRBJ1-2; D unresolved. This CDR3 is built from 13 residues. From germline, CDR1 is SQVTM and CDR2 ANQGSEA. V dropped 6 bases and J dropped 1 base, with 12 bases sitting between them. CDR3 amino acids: CSVLERVNYGYTF. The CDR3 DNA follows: TGCAGCGTCCTAGAGCGGGTTAACTATGGCTACACCTTC.

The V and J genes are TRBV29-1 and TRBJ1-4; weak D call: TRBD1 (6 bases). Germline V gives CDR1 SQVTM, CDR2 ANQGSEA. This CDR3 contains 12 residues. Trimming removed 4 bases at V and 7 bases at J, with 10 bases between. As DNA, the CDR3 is TGCAGCGTTGGGGGGGCGCTTGAAAAACTGTTTTTT. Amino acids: CSVGGALEKLFF.

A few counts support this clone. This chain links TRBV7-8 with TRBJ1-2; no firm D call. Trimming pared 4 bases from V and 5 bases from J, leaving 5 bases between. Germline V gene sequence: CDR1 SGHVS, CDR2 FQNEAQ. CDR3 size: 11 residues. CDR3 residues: CASSSLYGYTF. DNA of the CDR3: TGTGCCAGCAGCTCTCTGTATGGCTACACCTTC.

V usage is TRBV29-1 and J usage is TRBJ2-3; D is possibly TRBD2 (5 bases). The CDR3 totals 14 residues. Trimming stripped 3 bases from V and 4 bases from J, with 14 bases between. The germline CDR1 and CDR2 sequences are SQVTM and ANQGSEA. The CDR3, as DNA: TGCAGCGTTGAGCGGTCAGCGGCAGCAGATACGCAGTATTTT. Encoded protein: CSVERSAAADTQYF.

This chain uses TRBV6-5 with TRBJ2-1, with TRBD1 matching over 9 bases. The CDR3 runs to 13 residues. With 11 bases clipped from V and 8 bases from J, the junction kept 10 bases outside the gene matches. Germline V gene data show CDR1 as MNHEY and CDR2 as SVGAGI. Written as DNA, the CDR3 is TGTGCCGGGAATCACAGGGGGCGCGATGAGCAGTTCTTC. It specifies CAGNHRGRDEQFF.

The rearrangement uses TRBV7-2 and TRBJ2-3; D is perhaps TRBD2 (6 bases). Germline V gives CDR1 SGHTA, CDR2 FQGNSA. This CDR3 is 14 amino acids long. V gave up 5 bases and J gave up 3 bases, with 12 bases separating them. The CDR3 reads CASSPPGRTDTQYF. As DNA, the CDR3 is TGTGCCAGCAGCCCCCCTGGGAGGACAGATACGCAGTATTTT. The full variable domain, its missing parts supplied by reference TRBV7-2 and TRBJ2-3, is GAGVSQSPSNKVTEKGKDVELRCDPISGHTALYWYRQSLGQGLEFLIYFQGNSAPDKSGLPSDRFSAERTGGSVSTLTIQRTQQEDSAVYLCASSPPGRTDTQYFGPGTRLTVL.

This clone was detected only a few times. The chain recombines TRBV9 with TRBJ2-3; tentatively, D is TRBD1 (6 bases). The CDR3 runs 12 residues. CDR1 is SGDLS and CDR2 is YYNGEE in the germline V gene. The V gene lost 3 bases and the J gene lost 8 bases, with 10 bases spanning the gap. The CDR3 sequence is CASSGEGGTQYF. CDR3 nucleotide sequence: TGTGCCAGCAGCGGGGAAGGGGGTACGCAGTATTTT.

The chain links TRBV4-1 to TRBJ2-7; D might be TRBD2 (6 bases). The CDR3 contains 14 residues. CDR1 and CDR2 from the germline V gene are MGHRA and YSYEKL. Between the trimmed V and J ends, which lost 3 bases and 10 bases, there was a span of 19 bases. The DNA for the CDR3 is TGCGCCAGCAGCCAGGGGATGAGTAGCGGCACCCAGTACTTC. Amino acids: CASSQGMSSGTQYF.

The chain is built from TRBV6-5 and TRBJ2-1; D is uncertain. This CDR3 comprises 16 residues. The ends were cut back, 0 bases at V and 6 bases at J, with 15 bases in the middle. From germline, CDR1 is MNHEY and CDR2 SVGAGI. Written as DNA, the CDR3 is TGTGCCAGCAGTTACTCGATGTCTCCCTCCGGCAATGAGCAGTTCTTC. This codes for CASSYSMSPSGNEQFF.

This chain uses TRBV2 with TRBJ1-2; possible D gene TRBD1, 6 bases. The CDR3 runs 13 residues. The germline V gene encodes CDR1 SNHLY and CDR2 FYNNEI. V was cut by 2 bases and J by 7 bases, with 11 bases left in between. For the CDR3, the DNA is TGTGCCAGCAGTGAACAGGGGAGGGCTGGCTACACCTTC. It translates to CASSEQGRAGYTF.

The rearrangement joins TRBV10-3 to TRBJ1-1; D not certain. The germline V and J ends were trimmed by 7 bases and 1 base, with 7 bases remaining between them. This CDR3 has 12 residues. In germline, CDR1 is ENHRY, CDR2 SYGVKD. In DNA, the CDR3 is TGTGCCATCACTCCGGGGAACACTGAAGCTTTCTTT. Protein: CAITPGNTEAFF.

The CDR3 DNA follows: TGTGCCTGGGGGACTAGCGGACTTACCTACGAGCAGTACTTC. It codes for CAWGTSGLTYEQYF. The chain employs TRBV30 and TRBJ2-7; 11 bases line up with TRBD2. The V gene's germline CDR1 is GTSNPN and CDR2 SVGIG (reference sequence). The CDR3 has 14 amino acids. Germline trimming cut 5 bases from V and 2 bases from J; bases unmatched to any gene: 5.

CDR3 in DNA: TGTGCCAGTAGTATGGGCCAGGGAATAACCTACGAGCAGTACTTC. This translates into CASSMGQGITYEQYF. The chain uses TRBV19 and TRBJ2-7; a possible D gene is TRBD1 (5 bases). Deletions cut 3 bases from V and 2 bases from J, with 14 bases between. Germline values: CDR1 LNHDA, CDR2 SQIVND (reference sequence). The CDR3 extends over 15 amino acids.

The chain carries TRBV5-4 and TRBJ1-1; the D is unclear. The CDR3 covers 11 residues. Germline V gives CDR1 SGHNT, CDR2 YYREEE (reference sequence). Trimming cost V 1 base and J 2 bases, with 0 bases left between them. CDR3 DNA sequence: TGTGCCAGCAGCTTGAACACTGAAGCTTTCTTT. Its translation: CASSLNTEAFF.

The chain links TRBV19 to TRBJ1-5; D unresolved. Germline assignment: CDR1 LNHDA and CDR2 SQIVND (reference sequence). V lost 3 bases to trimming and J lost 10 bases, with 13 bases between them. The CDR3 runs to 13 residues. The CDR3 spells CASSITSIDPQHF. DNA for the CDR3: TGTGCCAGTAGTATCACCTCTATCGACCCCCAGCATTTT.

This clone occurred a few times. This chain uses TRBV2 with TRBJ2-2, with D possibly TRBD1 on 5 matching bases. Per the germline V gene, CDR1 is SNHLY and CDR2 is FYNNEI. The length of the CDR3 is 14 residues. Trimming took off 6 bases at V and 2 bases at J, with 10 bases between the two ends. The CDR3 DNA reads TGTGCCAGCAGCGCGGACACAAACACCGGGGAGCTGTTTTTT. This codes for CASSADTNTGELFF.

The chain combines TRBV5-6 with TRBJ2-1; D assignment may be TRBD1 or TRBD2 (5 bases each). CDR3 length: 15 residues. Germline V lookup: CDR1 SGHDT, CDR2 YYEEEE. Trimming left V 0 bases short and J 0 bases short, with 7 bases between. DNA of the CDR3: TGTGCCAGCAGCTTGGAGGGGACCTCCTACAATGAGCAGTTCTTC. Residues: CASSLEGTSYNEQFF.

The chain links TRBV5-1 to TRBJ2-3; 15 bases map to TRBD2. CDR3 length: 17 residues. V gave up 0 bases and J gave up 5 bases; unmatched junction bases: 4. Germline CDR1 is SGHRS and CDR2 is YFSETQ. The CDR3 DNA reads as TGCGCCAGCAGCTTGGGGACTAGCGGGGGGGCCCAAGATACGCAGTATTTT. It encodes CASSLGTSGGAQDTQYF.

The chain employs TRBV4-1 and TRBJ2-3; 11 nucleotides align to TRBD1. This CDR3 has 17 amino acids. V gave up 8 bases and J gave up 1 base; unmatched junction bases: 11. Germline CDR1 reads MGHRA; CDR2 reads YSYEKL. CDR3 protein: CASRGQGALGRTDTQYF. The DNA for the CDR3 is TGCGCCAGCCGCGGACAGGGGGCGCTGGGCCGCACAGATACGCAGTATTTT.

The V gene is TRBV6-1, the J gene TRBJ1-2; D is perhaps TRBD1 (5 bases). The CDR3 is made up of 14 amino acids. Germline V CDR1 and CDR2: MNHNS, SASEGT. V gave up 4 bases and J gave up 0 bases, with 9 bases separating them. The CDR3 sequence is CASSGDGPNYGYTF. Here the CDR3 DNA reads TGTGCCAGCAGTGGGGACGGACCTAACTATGGCTACACCTTC.

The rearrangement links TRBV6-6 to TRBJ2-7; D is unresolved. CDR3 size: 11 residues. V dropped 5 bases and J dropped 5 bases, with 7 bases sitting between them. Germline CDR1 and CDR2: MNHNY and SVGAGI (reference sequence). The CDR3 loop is CASSELDEQYF. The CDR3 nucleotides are TGTGCCAGCAGTGAGTTGGACGAGCAGTACTTC.

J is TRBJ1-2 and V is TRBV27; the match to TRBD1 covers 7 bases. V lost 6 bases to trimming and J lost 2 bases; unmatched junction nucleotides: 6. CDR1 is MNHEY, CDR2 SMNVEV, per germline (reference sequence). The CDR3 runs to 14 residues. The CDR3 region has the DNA TGTGCCAGCAGAATAGGGACAGCAAACTATGGCTACACCTTC. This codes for CASRIGTANYGYTF.

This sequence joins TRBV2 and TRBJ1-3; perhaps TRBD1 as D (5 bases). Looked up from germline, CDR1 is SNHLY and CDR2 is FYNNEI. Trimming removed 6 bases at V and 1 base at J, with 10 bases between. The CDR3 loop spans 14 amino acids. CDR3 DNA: TGTGCCAGCAGATTGACAGCTTCTGGAAACACCATATATTTT. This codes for CASRLTASGNTIYF.

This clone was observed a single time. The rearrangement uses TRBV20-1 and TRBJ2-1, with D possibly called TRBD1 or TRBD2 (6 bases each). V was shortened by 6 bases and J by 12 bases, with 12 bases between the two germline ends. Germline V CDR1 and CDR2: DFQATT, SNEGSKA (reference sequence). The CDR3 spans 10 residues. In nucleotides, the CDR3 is TGCAGTGCCTGGAGGGGGGCGCAGTTCTTC. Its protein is CSAWRGAQFF.

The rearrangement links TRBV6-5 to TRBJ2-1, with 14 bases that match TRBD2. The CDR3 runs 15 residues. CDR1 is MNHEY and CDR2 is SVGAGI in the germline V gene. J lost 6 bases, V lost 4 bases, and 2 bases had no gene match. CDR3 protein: CASSSGTSGSNEQFF. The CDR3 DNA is TGTGCCAGCAGTTCCGGGACTAGCGGGAGCAATGAGCAGTTCTTC.